This TCR beta chain was profiled in a study of regulatory T cells in long-lasting Graves disease. This CDR3 has 13 amino acids. Looked up from germline, CDR1 is SEHNR and CDR2 is FQNEAQ (reference sequence). J lost 6 bases, V lost 8 bases, and 2 bases had no gene match. Time point here: newly diagnosed GD, antithyroid drugs for less than 3 months. The TCR library was made from RNA extracted from PBMCs. Library construction for TCR beta used iRepertoire HTBI primers and Arm-PCR of CDR3 regions. MiXCR was run by TCRdb on the multiplex PCR reads, yielding one entry per CDR3 protein. The sample consists of approximately 350,000 distinct CDR3 sequences, about an eighth of them appearing once. This clonotype was counted between two and nine times. These same records also appear under a second study, on T cells in Graves' hyperthyroidism and ophthalmopathy.

The sample in question was peripheral blood mononuclear cells (PBMCs), obtained at new diagnosis, from a patient treated with antithyroid drugs. The clonotype originates from a woman between 18 and 29 years old with Graves disease. This sequence joins TRBV7-9 and TRBJ2-2; 11 bases agree with TRBD2. This CDR3 reads CASRLAGPGELFF. The DNA for the CDR3 is TGTGCCAGCCGACTAGCGGGACCCGGGGAGCTGTTTTTT.